One sample yielded the 32 T cell receptor beta chains listed below, sequenced in a study of molecular identifiers for immune sequencing clone quantification. TCRdb fed the PCR reads into MiXCR, producing one record per CDR3 protein. The sample consists of roughly 320,000 distinct CDR3 sequences, roughly a quarter of them appearing once. The sample comprised naive CD8+ T cells from blood, with Jurkat cell RNA spiked in. Subset described: FACS-sorted CD8+CD4-CCR7+CD45RA+ naive T cells. The receptors stem from a human donor in good health. Some libraries in this study had Jurkat cell RNA spiked in.

This clonotype occurred many times. The gene calls are TRBV10-3 and TRBJ2-7; TRBD1 might be the D (6 bases). The V gene's germline CDR1 is ENHRY and CDR2 SYGVKD. V lost 6 bases to trimming and J lost 3 bases, with 9 bases between them. The CDR3 totals 12 residues. The CDR3: CAISLDSYEQYF. DNA of the CDR3: TGTGCCATCAGCTTGGACAGCTACGAGCAGTACTTC.

This clonotype was seen many times. This chain connects TRBV11-2 to TRBJ2-7, with D perhaps TRBD1 (5 bases). V was clipped by 5 bases and J by 2 bases, with 16 bases between them. CDR3 length equals 15 residues. Germline CDR1 reads SGHAT; CDR2 reads FQNNGV. CDR3 coding DNA: TGTGCCAGCAGCCAGGGCAGCTCACCGACCTACGAGCAGTACTTC. It translates to CASSQGSSPTYEQYF.

This clonotype was seen at least ten times. The rearrangement links TRBV7-2 to TRBJ2-3, with 14 bases fitting TRBD2. CDR1 and CDR2 (germline): SGHTA, FQGNSA. V was clipped by 5 bases and J by 6 bases; unmatched bases: 10. The CDR3 is made up of 17 amino acids. CDR3: CASSPGTSGGVGDTQYF. CDR3 coding DNA: TGTGCCAGCAGCCCGGGGACTAGCGGGGGAGTAGGGGATACGCAGTATTTT. Full variable domain (missing parts from reference TRBV7-2 and TRBJ2-3): GAGVSQSPSNKVTEKGKDVELRCDPISGHTALYWYRQSLGQGLEFLIYFQGNSAPDKSGLPSDRFSAERTGGSVSTLTIQRTQQEDSAVYLCASSPGTSGGVGDTQYFGPGTRLTVL.

This clonotype was recorded a few times. The chain uses TRBV10-3 and TRBJ1-1; maybe TRBD1 (5 bases). Germline CDR1 ENHRY, CDR2 SYGVKD. Trimming pared 4 bases from V and 4 bases from J, leaving 13 bases between. The CDR3 consists of 14 residues. CDR3 sequence reads: CAISVPGGGTEAFF. In DNA, the CDR3 is TGTGCCATCAGTGTCCCGGGGGGGGGCACTGAAGCTTTCTTT.

With respect to this clonotype: This may arise from a read error, as a much more abundant clone is one base away. This sequence joins TRBV6-5 and TRBJ1-2, with unresolved D. V shed 5 bases and J shed 5 bases, with 18 bases lying between them. The germline V gene encodes CDR1 MNHEY and CDR2 SVGAGI. This CDR3 region has 15 residues. The CDR3, as DNA: TGTGCCAGCAGTCCGAGACCTGTATTTCTTTATGGCTACACCTTC. This translates into CASSPRPVFLYGYTF.

This rearrangement joins TRBV4-3 to TRBJ2-7, with 8 bases identical to TRBD1. The J segment lost 0 bases and the V segment lost 0 bases, leaving 10 bases of the junction unmatched. The length of the CDR3 is 18 residues. Germline-derived CDR1 and CDR2 are LGHNA and YSLEER. The CDR3 is CASSQDPPTGANSYEQYF. DNA of the CDR3: TGCGCCAGCAGCCAAGATCCACCGACAGGGGCTAACTCCTACGAGCAGTACTTC.

This clonotype was seen repeatedly, ten times or more. J is TRBJ2-4 and V is TRBV28, with 14 positions matching TRBD2. V lost 3 bases and J lost 5; bases outside the gene matches: 3. The length of the CDR3 is 16 residues. In germline, CDR1 is MDHEN, CDR2 SYDVKM. DNA of the CDR3: TGTGCCAGCAGTTTTCGGACTAGCGGGAGGCAAAACATTCAGTACTTC. Protein sequence: CASSFRTSGRQNIQYF. Using reference TRBV28 and TRBJ2-4 for the parts outside the CDR3, the full variable domain is DVKVTQSSRYLVKRTGEKVFLECVQDMDHENMFWYRQDPGLGLRLIYFSYDVKMKEKGDIPEGYSVSREKKERFSLILESASTNQTSMYLCASSFRTSGRQNIQYFGAGTRLSVL.

The chain is built from TRBV7-9 and TRBJ1-4; the D gene is possibly TRBD1 (6 bases). Germline V CDR1 and CDR2: SEHNR, FQNEAQ (reference sequence). V gave up 6 bases and J gave up 15 bases, with 17 bases separating them. This CDR3 comprises 12 residues. The CDR3 nucleotides are TGTGCCAGCAGTCCACCGGGACACCCCTTGTTTTTT. It codes for CASSPPGHPLFF.

Comments on this clonotype: This may be a read error, as it is one base from a much larger clone. This chain uses TRBV24-1 with TRBJ1-5, with D perhaps matching TRBD1 (5 bases). V was shortened by 4 bases and J by 5 bases, with 14 bases between the two germline ends. Germline CDR1 is KGHDR and CDR2 is SFDVKD. The CDR3 contains 15 residues. CDR3 region: CATSEDMSWDQPQHF. The CDR3 coding sequence is TGTGCCACCAGTGAGGACATGAGCTGGGATCAGCCCCAGCATTTT.

The gene calls are TRBV4-1 and TRBJ1-2; D is uncertain. The germline V and J ends were trimmed by 8 bases and 4 bases, with 20 bases remaining between them. This CDR3 contains 15 residues. Germline V gene sequence: CDR1 MGHRA, CDR2 YSYEKL. CDR3 DNA: TGCGCCAGCCGCCCTCCGGTACAGCCAGGCTATGGCTACACCTTC. Its translation is CASRPPVQPGYGYTF.

This rearrangement joins TRBV7-9 to TRBJ2-3, with D possibly called TRBD1 or TRBD2 (5 bases each). Germline values: CDR1 SEHNR, CDR2 FQNEAQ (reference sequence). There are 13 residues in the CDR3. V gave up 4 bases and J gave up 5 bases, with 10 bases separating them. The CDR3 DNA reads as TGTGCCAGCAGCTCAAGGGACGGAGATACGCAGTATTTT. Encoded protein: CASSSRDGDTQYF.

This clonotype has a single count. A much larger clone differs by one base, so this may be a read error. The chain carries TRBV7-2 and TRBJ1-1; 9 positions agree with TRBD1. Per the germline V gene, CDR1 is SGHTA and CDR2 is FQGNSA. This CDR3 region has 15 residues. The CDR3 bases are TGTGCCAGCAGCTCCCTACAGGGGGCGTACACTGAAGCTTTATTT. Translated, it gives CASSSLQGAYTEALF.

This clonotype was counted between two and nine times. The chain couples TRBV6-5 to TRBJ2-7; no reliable D call. Trimming stripped 2 bases from V and 6 bases from J, with 11 bases between. This CDR3 region has 13 residues. CDR1 and CDR2 from the germline V gene are MNHEY and SVGAGI. The CDR3 reads CASSYPSRREQYF. CDR3 nucleotides: TGTGCCAGCAGTTACCCGAGCCGACGCGAGCAGTACTTC.

This clonotype was counted once. A clone one base away is much larger, so this may be a read error. The J gene is TRBJ1-1, the V gene TRBV12-3 or TRBV12-4; D call uncertain. Trimming took off 6 bases at V and 8 bases at J, with 10 bases between the two ends. The CDR3 consists of 11 residues. Here the CDR3 DNA reads TGTGCCAGCAGCTTCGACCGGGAAGCTTTCTTT. Protein product: CASSFDREAFF.

This clonotype was picked up many times. V usage is TRBV6-1 and J usage is TRBJ2-6, with unresolved D. V lost 4 bases to trimming and J lost 9 bases, with 7 bases between them. This CDR3 has 12 residues. The germline CDR1 and CDR2 sequences are MNHNS and SASEGT. The CDR3 DNA sequence: TGTGCCAGCAGTGGACGACTCAACGTCCTGACTTTC. Translating gives CASSGRLNVLTF.

V is TRBV20-1 and J is TRBJ2-2; tentatively, D is TRBD2 (5 bases). CDR1 is DFQATT and CDR2 is SNEGSKA in the germline V gene (reference sequence). This CDR3 has 14 amino acids. The ends were cut back, 0 bases at V and 7 bases at J, with 12 bases in the middle. The CDR3 loop reads CSARDWMGSGELFF. As DNA, the CDR3 is TGCAGTGCTAGAGATTGGATGGGGAGCGGGGAGCTGTTTTTT.

This clonotype occurred a few times. The chain combines TRBV12-3 or TRBV12-4 with TRBJ1-5, with 11 bases identical to TRBD1. The CDR3 runs 15 residues. V dropped 5 bases and J dropped 5; count of bases not matched to a gene: 5. The CDR3 nucleotides are TGTGCCAGCAGTGGACAGGGGGCCCGTGATCAGCCCCAGCATTTT. Amino acids: CASSGQGARDQPQHF.

There are many counts of this clonotype. The chain combines TRBV5-1 with TRBJ2-7; 7 nucleotides align to TRBD1. CDR1 and CDR2 (germline): SGHRS, YFSETQ. CDR3 length: 17 amino acids. Trimming cost V 4 bases and J 2 bases; bases outside gene matches: 15. The CDR3 DNA is TGCGCCAGCAGCCTGGGCGGGCTCCGGGACAGAGCCTACGAGCAGTACTTC. Translated: CASSLGGLRDRAYEQYF. Full variable domain (missing parts from reference TRBV5-1 and TRBJ2-7): KAGVTQTPRYLIKTRGQQVTLSCSPISGHRSVSWYQQTPGQGLQFLFEYFSETQRNKGNFPGRFSGRQFSNSRSEMNVSTLELGDSALYLCASSLGGLRDRAYEQYFGPGTRLTVT.

This clonotype was counted a few times. The chain uses TRBV7-9 and TRBJ1-1, with a tentative D call TRBD1 (6 bases). The germline V and J ends were trimmed by 1 base and 7 bases, with 7 bases remaining between them. CDR3 length: 12 residues. Germline values: CDR1 SEHNR, CDR2 FQNEAQ (reference sequence). CDR3 in amino acids: CASSLVDSEAFF. DNA for the CDR3: TGTGCCAGCAGCTTAGTGGACAGTGAAGCTTTCTTT. The full variable domain, with the rest looked up from reference TRBV7-9 and TRBJ1-1, is DTGVSQNPRHKITKRGQNVTFRCDPISEHNRLYWYRQTLGQGPEFLTYFQNEAQLEKSRLLSDRFSAERPKGSFSTLEIQRTEQGDSAMYLCASSLVDSEAFFGQGTRLTVV.

This clonotype came up many times. The V call is TRBV5-1, the J call TRBJ1-1; D is unresolved. The CDR3 runs 16 residues. V lost 2 bases and J 8 bases, leaving 22 bases between the germline ends. Germline V gene sequence: CDR1 SGHRS, CDR2 YFSETQ. CDR3 sequence reads: CASSFENGPHPLEAFF. As DNA, the CDR3 is TGCGCCAGCAGCTTCGAAAACGGACCGCATCCCTTAGAAGCTTTCTTT.

Details on this clonotype: This sequence may be a read error, since a much larger clone differs from it by one base. The chain combines TRBV7-3 with TRBJ2-7; 7 positions agree with TRBD1. The CDR3 consists of 15 residues. Trimming removed 5 bases from V and 3 bases from J; junction bases left unmatched: 10. In germline, CDR1 is SGHTA, CDR2 FQGTGA. CDR3 residues: CASSQGTAPVYEQYF. The CDR3 region has the DNA TGTGCCAGCAGCCAGGGGACAGCCCCTGTCTACGAGCAGTACTTC.

This clonotype has only a few counts. This sequence joins TRBV30 and TRBJ2-3, with a tentative D call TRBD1 (6 bases). V was clipped by 2 bases and J by 2 bases, with 8 bases between them. The CDR3 totals 13 residues. CDR1 GTSNPN and CDR2 SVGIG come from the germline V gene (reference sequence). The CDR3 protein is CAWSRGFTDTQYF. The CDR3 DNA sequence: TGTGCCTGGAGTAGGGGGTTCACAGATACGCAGTATTTT.

A word on this clonotype: Since a much larger clone is just one base distant, this may be a read error. In this CDR3 the conserved last residue, phenylalanine or tryptophan, is missing, so a read error is likely. The rearrangement joins TRBV6-5 to TRBJ2-5; D possibly matches TRBD1 or TRBD2 (6 bases each). This CDR3 has 14 residues. V lost 5 bases, J lost 2 bases, and 12 bases lay in between. In germline, CDR1 is MNHEY, CDR2 SVGAGI. The CDR3 reads CASSQEGVQETQYV. The DNA for the CDR3 is TGTGCCAGCAGTCAGGAGGGGGTACAAGAGACCCAGTACGTC.

The sample holds many counts of this clonotype. This chain connects TRBV27 to TRBJ2-7; 10 bases align to TRBD1. Losses at the gene ends were 6 bases for V and 6 bases for J; bases not matched to a gene: 8. Germline CDR1 reads MNHEY; CDR2 reads SMNVEV (reference sequence). The CDR3 spans 14 residues. The CDR3 spells CASSPPGTGVEQYF. The CDR3, as DNA: TGTGCCAGCAGCCCACCCGGGACAGGGGTCGAGCAGTACTTC.

This clonotype was detected only once. Since a much larger clone is just one base distant, this may be a read error. The final CDR3 position lacks the conserved phenylalanine or tryptophan, pointing to a likely read error. The chain recombines TRBV5-6 with TRBJ1-1; D gene uncertain. V lost 3 bases to trimming and J lost 2 bases, with 5 bases between them. This CDR3 region has 12 residues. Germline CDR1 reads SGHDT; CDR2 reads YYEEEE. The CDR3, as DNA: TGTGCCAGCAGCTCATTCAACACTGAAGCTTTCATT. The encoded protein is CASSSFNTEAFI.

Comment on this clonotype: Its ends do not fully match the called genes, so a read error is possible. The chain joins TRBV30 to TRBJ2-1, with TRBD2 identical over 7 bases. Germline V gene data show CDR1 as GTSNPN and CDR2 as SVGIG (reference sequence). The CDR3 is made up of 18 amino acids. The CDR3: CAWSVPFSGREPYNEQSF. The CDR3 bases are TGTGCCTGGAGTGTACCCTTCTCTGGGCGGGAGCCCTACAATGAGCAGTCCTTC.

Concerning this clonotype itself: A read error may explain this, as a much larger clone is one base away. CDR3 sequence: CANSLGGLGAFF. The CDR3 nucleotides read TGTGCCAACAGCTTAGGGGGTTTAGGAGCTTTCTTT. The chain recombines TRBV7-9 with TRBJ1-1; D perhaps matches TRBD1 (6 bases). Germline values: CDR1 SEHNR, CDR2 FQNEAQ (reference sequence). The CDR3 length is 12 residues.

The chain employs TRBV20-1 and TRBJ2-7; possibly TRBD2 for D (5 bases). The CDR3 spans 15 residues. Germline V gene sequence: CDR1 DFQATT, CDR2 SNEGSKA (reference sequence). The V end was cut by 0 bases, the J end by 0 bases, with 12 bases between. As DNA, the CDR3 is TGCAGTGCTAGAGATGGAGAGGGTAGCTCCTACGAGCAGTACTTC. As protein: CSARDGEGSSYEQYF.

The rearrangement uses TRBV6-2 or TRBV6-3 and TRBJ2-1; D unresolved. CDR1 is MNHEY and CDR2 is SVGEGT in the germline V gene. Trimming took 7 bases from V and 8 from J, leaving 12 bases between them. The CDR3 is 12 amino acids. CDR3 sequence: CASNTVIDEQFF. CDR3 nucleotides: TGTGCCAGCAATACAGTGATAGATGAGCAGTTCTTC.

The chain recombines TRBV19 with TRBJ2-1; 9 bases agree with TRBD2. Looked up from germline, CDR1 is LNHDA and CDR2 is SQIVND (reference sequence). CDR3 length: 15 amino acids. V lost 3 bases and J lost 8; bases outside the gene matches: 8. CDR3 nucleotide sequence: TGTGCCAGTAGTATCTCGGGGCGGGGGGGGGATGAGCAGTTCTTC. It encodes CASSISGRGGDEQFF.

This clonotype has ten or more counts. DNA for the CDR3: TGTGCCAGCAGCTTAGCACAGGGAGGCTTTGACGAGCAGTACTTC. It codes for CASSLAQGGFDEQYF. This sequence joins TRBV7-9 and TRBJ2-7; TRBD1 or TRBD2 may be the D gene (6 bases each). The CDR3 runs 15 residues. Trimming left V 0 bases short and J 5 bases short, with 14 bases between. From germline, CDR1 is SEHNR and CDR2 FQNEAQ (reference sequence).

The V gene is TRBV4-1, the J gene TRBJ2-5; TRBD2 matches 8 bases. The junction had 7 bases not matched to a gene; V was cut back by 3 bases and J by 4 bases. The CDR3 extends over 15 amino acids. From germline, CDR1 is MGHRA and CDR2 YSYEKL. The chain's CDR3 is CASSQEKRETETQYF. CDR3 bases: TGCGCCAGCAGCCAGGAGAAGCGGGAGACAGAGACCCAGTACTTC.